This entry is about one TCR beta chain. The sample is drawn from a study of quantifying T cell responses using KT2 cells. Overall study: TCR alpha and beta constant-region primers primed reverse transcription of RNA.

Each cDNA got a UMI-containing oligo ligated at its 3' end. First-round PCR used approximately 4 cycles and beta primers RC1.1 and RC1.2 covering TRBC1 and TRBC2. From the second PCR onward, TCR alpha and beta chains were processed separately. TCRdb re-called the UMI-ligation and nested PCR reads with MiXCR, one entry per CDR3 protein. Found here are about 30,000 distinct CDR3 sequences, approximately 7% of them singletons; the top ten hold 15% to 19%. Germline values: CDR1 SGHAT, CDR2 FQNNGV. The CDR3 loop spans 15 amino acids. V was pared by 3 bases and J by 7 bases, with 13 bases between. Unfractionated PBMC were spiked with known numbers of KT2 clone cells. Different KT2-to-PBMC ratios were created with a constant PBMC count.

Sequencing was carried out using PBMCs spiked with cells of the T cell clone KT2. The sequence was obtained from a human donor. J is TRBJ1-6 and V is TRBV11-2; D is ambiguous. The CDR3 nucleotides are TGTGCCAGCAGCTTTAGCGGGGATATCAATTCACCCCTCCACTTT. Its translation: CASSFSGDINSPLHF.